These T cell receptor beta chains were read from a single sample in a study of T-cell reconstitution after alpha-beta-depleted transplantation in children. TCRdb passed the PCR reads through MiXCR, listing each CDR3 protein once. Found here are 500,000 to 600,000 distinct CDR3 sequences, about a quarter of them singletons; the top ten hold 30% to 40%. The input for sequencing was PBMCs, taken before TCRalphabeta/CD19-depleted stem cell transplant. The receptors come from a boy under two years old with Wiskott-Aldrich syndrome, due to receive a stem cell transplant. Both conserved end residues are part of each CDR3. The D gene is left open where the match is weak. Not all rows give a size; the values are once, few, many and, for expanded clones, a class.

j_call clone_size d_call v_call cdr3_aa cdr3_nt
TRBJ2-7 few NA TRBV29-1 CSVYSPYEQYF TGCAGCGTTTACAGTCCCTACGAGCAGTACTTC
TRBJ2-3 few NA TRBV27 CASSRLVADTQYF TGTGCCAGCAGTAGACTAGTCGCAGATACGCAGTATTTT
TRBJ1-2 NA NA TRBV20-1 CSARELGQAFYGYTF TGCAGTGCTAGAGAACTAGGGCAGGCCTTCTATGGCTACACCTTC
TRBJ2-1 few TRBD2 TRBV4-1 CASSLWTSGRSNEQFF TGCGCCAGCAGCCTTTGGACTAGCGGGAGGAGTAATGAGCAGTTCTTC
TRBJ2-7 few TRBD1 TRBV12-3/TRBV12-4 CASSDRDRTYEQYF TGTGCCAGCAGTGACCGGGACAGAACCTACGAGCAGTACTTC
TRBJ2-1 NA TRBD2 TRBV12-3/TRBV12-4 CASSLGGLGLAGGLEFF TGTGCCAGCAGTTTAGGGGGTCTGGGACTAGCGGGAGGCCTGGAGTTCTTC
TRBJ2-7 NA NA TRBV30 CAWTRTRQGEQYF TGTGCCTGGACCAGGACTAGACAGGGAGAGCAGTACTTC
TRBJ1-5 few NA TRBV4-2 CASSQESGRNQPQHF TGTGCCAGCAGCCAAGAGTCGGGGAGGAATCAGCCCCAGCATTTT
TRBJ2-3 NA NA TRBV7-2 CASSLAGQLTDTQYF TGTGCCAGCAGCTTAGCCGGGCAGCTCACAGATACGCAGTATTTT
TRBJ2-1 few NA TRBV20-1 CSAGSPASYNEQFF TGCAGTGCCGGGTCCCCCGCCTCCTACAATGAGCAGTTCTTC
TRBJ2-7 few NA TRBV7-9 CASRRGSYEQYF TGTGCCAGCAGACGGGGCAGCTACGAGCAGTACTTC
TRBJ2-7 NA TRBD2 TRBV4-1 CASSQVRTSSDEQYF TGCGCCAGCAGCCAAGTCCGGACTAGTTCCGACGAGCAGTACTTC
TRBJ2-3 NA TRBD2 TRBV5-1 CASSFSTTLGLAVNTDTQYF TGCGCCAGCAGCTTTTCAACGACGCTTGGACTAGCGGTTAACACAGATACGCAGTATTTT
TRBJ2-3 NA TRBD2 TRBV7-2 CASSANSGRGTDTQYF TGTGCCAGCAGCGCTAATAGCGGGAGAGGAACAGATACGCAGTATTTT
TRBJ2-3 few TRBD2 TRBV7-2 CASSLGASGRGNTQYF TGTGCCAGCAGCTTAGGTGCCAGCGGGAGGGGGAATACGCAGTATTTT
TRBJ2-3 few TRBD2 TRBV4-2 CASSQPLADSTDTQYF TGTGCCAGCAGCCAACCACTAGCGGATAGCACAGATACGCAGTATTTT
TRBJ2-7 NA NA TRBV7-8 CASSTHYEQYF TGTGCCAGCAGCACCCACTACGAGCAGTACTTC
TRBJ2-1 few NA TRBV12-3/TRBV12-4 CASSPRRNNEQFF TGTGCCAGCAGTCCTCGACGGAACAATGAGCAGTTCTTC
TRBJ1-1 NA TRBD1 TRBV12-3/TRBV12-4 CASRKRQGATTNTEAFF TGTGCCAGCAGGAAACGACAGGGGGCGACAACGAACACTGAAGCTTTCTTT
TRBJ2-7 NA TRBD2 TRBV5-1 CASSLAGLPDEQYF TGCGCCAGCAGCTTAGCGGGACTACCCGACGAGCAGTACTTC
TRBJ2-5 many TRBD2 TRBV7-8 CASSSGGGKGETQYF TGTGCCAGCAGCTCTGGGGGGGGGAAGGGAGAGACCCAGTACTTC
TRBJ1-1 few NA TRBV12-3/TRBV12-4 CASSLADSDNTEAFF TGTGCCAGCAGTTTAGCGGACAGTGATAACACTGAAGCTTTCTTT
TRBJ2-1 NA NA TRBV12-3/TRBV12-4 CASRDNSYNEQFF TGTGCCAGCCGGGATAACTCCTACAATGAGCAGTTCTTC
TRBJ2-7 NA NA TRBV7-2 CASGYYYEQYF TGTGCCAGCGGGTACTACTACGAGCAGTACTTC
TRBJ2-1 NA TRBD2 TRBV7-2 CASSWAGTSNEQFF TGTGCCAGCAGCTGGGCCGGGACTAGCAATGAGCAGTTCTTC
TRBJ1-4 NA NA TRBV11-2 CASSTEGATNEKLFF TGTGCCAGCAGCACTGAGGGGGCAACTAATGAAAAACTGTTTTTT
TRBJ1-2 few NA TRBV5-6 CASSLGDPPYGYTF TGTGCCAGCAGCTTGGGGGATCCGCCCTATGGCTACACCTTC
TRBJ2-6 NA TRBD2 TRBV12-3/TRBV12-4 CASRGTSGRAWGANVLTF TGTGCCAGCAGGGGGACTAGCGGGAGGGCATGGGGGGCCAACGTCCTGACTTTC
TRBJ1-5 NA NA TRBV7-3 CASSSPSGEEGEPQHF TGTGCCAGCAGTTCTCCCAGCGGGGAGGAAGGGGAGCCCCAGCATTTT
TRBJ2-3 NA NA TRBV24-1 CATRSRVGTDTQYF TGTGCCACCAGGTCCAGGGTGGGGACAGATACGCAGTATTTT
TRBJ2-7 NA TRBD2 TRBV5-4 CASSTERGSGSSYEQYF TGTGCCAGCAGCACGGAGCGGGGTAGCGGGAGCTCCTACGAGCAGTACTTC
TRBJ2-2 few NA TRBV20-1 CSARADPGGELFF TGCAGTGCTAGAGCGGACCCCGGCGGGGAGCTGTTTTTT
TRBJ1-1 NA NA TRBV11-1 CASSLLRPAASTQNTEAFF TGTGCCAGCAGCTTACTGCGACCCGCGGCCAGTACTCAGAACACTGAAGCTTTCTTT
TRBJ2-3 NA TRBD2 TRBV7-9 CASSGTSGYTDTQYF TGTGCCAGCAGCGGGACTAGCGGCTACACAGATACGCAGTATTTT
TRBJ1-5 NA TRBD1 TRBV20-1 CSAREDREQPQHF TGCAGTGCTAGAGAGGACAGGGAGCAGCCCCAGCATTTT
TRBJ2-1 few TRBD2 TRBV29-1 CSVELAGGTYNEQFF TGCAGCGTTGAGTTGGCGGGAGGTACATACAATGAGCAGTTCTTC
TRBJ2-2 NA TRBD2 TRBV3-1 CASRILAGTGELFF TGTGCCAGCAGAATCCTAGCGGGAACCGGGGAGCTGTTTTTT
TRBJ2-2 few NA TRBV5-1 CASSATGFDTGELFF TGCGCCAGCAGCGCCACAGGGTTCGACACCGGGGAGCTGTTTTTT
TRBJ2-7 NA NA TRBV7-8 CASSELGAGSYEQYF TGTGCCAGCAGCGAACTTGGTGCTGGCTCCTACGAGCAGTACTTC
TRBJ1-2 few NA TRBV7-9 CASSLAQTFYTF TGTGCCAGCAGCTTAGCGCAGACCTTTTACACCTTC
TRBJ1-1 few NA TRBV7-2 CASSTNPGNTEAFF TGTGCCAGCAGCACTAACCCGGGGAACACTGAAGCTTTCTTT
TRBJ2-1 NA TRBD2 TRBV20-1 CSAALAGGYNEQFF TGCAGTGCTGCACTAGCGGGAGGTTACAATGAGCAGTTCTTC
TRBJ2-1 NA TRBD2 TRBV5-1 CASSLGTSGPDEQFF TGCGCCAGCAGCTTGGGAACTAGCGGTCCCGATGAGCAGTTCTTC
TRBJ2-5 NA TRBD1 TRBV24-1 CATSDSRDRARETQYF TGTGCCACCAGTGACAGCCGGGACAGGGCCAGGGAGACCCAGTACTTC
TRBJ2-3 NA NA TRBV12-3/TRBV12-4 CASSHRDSNTQYF TGTGCCAGCAGTCACCGGGACTCCAATACGCAGTATTTT
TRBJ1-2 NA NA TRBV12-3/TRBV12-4 CASSWTDYGYTF TGTGCCAGCAGTTGGACGGACTATGGCTACACCTTC
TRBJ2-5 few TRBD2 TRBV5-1 CASSLGLAGVSQETQYF TGCGCCAGCAGCCTAGGACTAGCGGGGGTGAGCCAAGAGACCCAGTACTTC
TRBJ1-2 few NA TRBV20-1 CSARRREDYGYTF TGCAGTGCTAGGCGGCGGGAAGACTATGGCTACACCTTC
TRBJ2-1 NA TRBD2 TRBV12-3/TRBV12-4 CASTGTSTEQFF TGTGCCAGCACCGGGACTAGCACTGAGCAGTTCTTC
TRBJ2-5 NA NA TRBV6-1 CASSPRTGRLIVEETQYF TGTGCCAGCAGTCCACGGACGGGACGATTAATAGTAGAAGAGACCCAGTACTTC
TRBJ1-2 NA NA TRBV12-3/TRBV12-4 CASSSLWENYGYTF TGTGCCAGCAGTTCCTTATGGGAGAACTATGGCTACACCTTC
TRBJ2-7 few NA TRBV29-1 CSVATGPLTYEQYF TGCAGCGTGGCCACAGGCCCGCTGACCTACGAGCAGTACTTC
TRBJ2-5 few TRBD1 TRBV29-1 CSVKGQGAGETQYF TGCAGCGTTAAGGGACAGGGGGCTGGGGAGACCCAGTACTTC
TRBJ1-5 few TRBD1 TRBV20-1 CSARDRGQGANQPQHF TGCAGTGCTAGAGATAGGGGCCAGGGGGCGAATCAGCCCCAGCATTTT
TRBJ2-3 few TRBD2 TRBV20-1 CSVPLFGLAVTDTQYF TGCAGTGTCCCTTTGTTCGGGCTAGCGGTCACAGATACGCAGTATTTT